These 15 T cell receptor beta chains came from one sample sequenced in a study of cytomegalovirus exposure and HLA in healthy donors. PCR was performed using 60 Vbeta and 13 Jbeta primers. Sequencing was performed with immunoSEQ multiplex PCR; in TCRdb, only in-frame clones are kept and a portion is missing. The profile covers over 150,000 clones, with approximately 70% appearing a single time and 2.5% to 3% taken by the ten largest. The specimen sequenced was PBMCs. Receptor source: a woman aged 40-49 years in good health and CMV-seropositive.

This clone was found once. The genes are TRBV5-1 and TRBJ1-1; D uncertain. This CDR3 spans 15 amino acids. In germline, CDR1 is SGHRS, CDR2 YFSETQ. The germline V and J ends were trimmed by 0 bases and 1 base, with 10 bases remaining between them. Here the CDR3 reads CASSLGTYSNTEAFF. CDR3 sequence (DNA): TGCGCCAGCAGCTTGGGCACTTATTCGAACACTGAAGCTTTCTTT.

This clone was recorded a few times. This sequence joins TRBV7-9 and TRBJ2-1, with TRBD2 matching 7 bases. CDR1 and CDR2 (germline): SEHNR, FQNEAQ (reference sequence). The CDR3 extends over 15 amino acids. V lost 5 bases to trimming and J lost 6 bases; unmatched junction nucleotides: 10. DNA of the CDR3: TGTGCCAGCAGCCTAGTTGGGGGGGTAAGCAATGAGCAGTTCTTC. Amino acids: CASSLVGGVSNEQFF.

The chain employs TRBV5-1 and TRBJ2-7, with D perhaps matching TRBD2 (5 bases). Germline CDR1 reads SGHRS; CDR2 reads YFSETQ. Trimming took off 4 bases at V and 2 bases at J, with 19 bases between the two ends. This CDR3 comprises 16 residues. CDR3 sequence: CASSLPYDQRPYEQYF. CDR3 coding DNA: TGCGCCAGCAGCCTGCCCTACGACCAGCGGCCCTACGAGCAGTACTTC. The whole variable domain, filled in from reference TRBV5-1 and TRBJ2-7, reads KAGVTQTPRYLIKTRGQQVTLSCSPISGHRSVSWYQQTPGQGLQFLFEYFSETQRNKGNFPGRFSGRQFSNSRSEMNVSTLELGDSALYLCASSLPYDQRPYEQYFGPGTRLTVT.

The CDR3 sequence is CASSIDSGMNTEAFF. The CDR3 bases are TGTGCCAGTAGTATAGATTCAGGGATGAACACTGAAGCTTTCTTT. This chain connects TRBV19 to TRBJ1-1; tentatively, D is TRBD1 (5 bases). The CDR3 has 15 amino acids. Trimming stripped 0 bases from V and 0 bases from J, with 8 bases between. Germline CDR1 and CDR2: LNHDA and SQIVND (reference sequence).

A remark on this clone: At one end the junction does not follow the germline gene, possibly because of a read error. The rearrangement joins TRBV27 to TRBJ1-5, with a weak D call TRBD1 (5 bases). Germline values: CDR1 MNHEY, CDR2 SMNVEV (reference sequence). The CDR3 covers 14 residues. The CDR3, as DNA: TGTGCCAGCAGTTTAAAGGGGCACAATCAGCCCCAGAATTTT. It translates to CASSLKGHNQPQNF.

This clone was seen a single time. This chain connects TRBV15 to TRBJ1-5, with 7 bases matching TRBD1. The CDR3 covers 14 residues. From germline, CDR1 is LNHNV and CDR2 YYDKDF (reference sequence). Trimming removed 4 bases from V and 6 bases from J; junction bases left unmatched: 6. The CDR3 nucleotides are TGTGCCACCAGCATACCGACAGGGAGTCAGCCCCAGCATTTT. The encoded protein is CATSIPTGSQPQHF. Using reference TRBV15 and TRBJ1-5 for the parts outside the CDR3, the full variable domain is DAMVIQNPRYQVTQFGKPVTLSCSQTLNHNVMYWYQQKSSQAPKLLFHYYDKDFNNEADTPDNFQSRRPNTSFCFLDIRSPGLGDTAMYLCATSIPTGSQPQHFGDGTRLSIL.

V gene TRBV28 combines with J gene TRBJ1-1; D remains unclear. The V gene lost 10 bases and the J gene lost 1 base, with 13 bases spanning the gap. This CDR3 comprises 13 residues. Germline V CDR1 and CDR2: MDHEN, SYDVKM. CDR3 sequence: CATSRERNTEAFF. The CDR3 coding sequence is TGTGCCACCTCGCGCGAACGGAACACTGAAGCTTTCTTT.

In its sample, this clone was seen a few times. The rearrangement links TRBV2 to TRBJ2-7; TRBD1 matches at 10 bases. This CDR3 region has 14 residues. V shed 7 bases and J 2 bases; nucleotides not matched to a gene: 5. The germline V gene has CDR1 SNHLY and CDR2 FYNNEI. DNA of the CDR3: TGTGCCAGCACCCGGGACAGGGGCGCCTACGAGCAGTACTTC. Residues: CASTRDRGAYEQYF.

The DNA of the CDR3 is TGTGCCAGCAGCTTAGCTTCCGGGACAGGGTTAAACATTCAGTACTTC. Residues: CASSLASGTGLNIQYF. The chain uses TRBV7-6 and TRBJ2-4; 9 positions match TRBD1. Trimming cost V 0 bases and J 6 bases; bases outside gene matches: 6. The CDR3 runs 16 residues. Germline V gene data show CDR1 as SGHVS and CDR2 as FNYEAQ.

This clone appeared a few times. Written as DNA, the CDR3 is TGTGCCAGCAGTTATGCGGGAGGGGGGGGAAACATTCAGTACTTC. Translated: CASSYAGGGGNIQYF. The J gene is TRBJ2-4, the V gene TRBV6-5; TRBD2 agrees at 9 bases. The V and J ends lost 3 bases and 6 bases, in that order; junction bases with no gene match: 6. Germline V lookup: CDR1 MNHEY, CDR2 SVGAGI. The CDR3 spans 15 residues.

This clone was found a few times. This chain links TRBV5-4 with TRBJ1-3, with TRBD1 matching 8 bases. Per the germline V gene, CDR1 is SGHNT and CDR2 is YYREEE (reference sequence). CDR3 length: 16 residues. V lost 4 bases to trimming and J lost 8 bases; unmatched junction nucleotides: 14. The DNA for the CDR3 is TGTGCCAGCAGCCTAAACTCTCCAGGGGGCGCGCACACCATATATTTT. Its protein product is CASSLNSPGGAHTIYF.

The V gene is TRBV18, the J gene TRBJ2-7; D possibly corresponds to TRBD2 (6 bases). The CDR3 has 15 residues. CDR1 is KGHSH, CDR2 LQKENI, per germline. V was cut by 4 bases and J by 0 bases, with 13 bases left in between. The CDR3 bases are TGTGCCAGCTCACAAAGGGACTTAATCTCCTACGAGCAGTACTTC. It yields the protein CASSQRDLISYEQYF. Full variable domain (missing parts from reference TRBV18 and TRBJ2-7): NAGVMQNPRHLVRRRGQEARLRCSPMKGHSHVYWYRQLPEEGLKFMVYLQKENIIDESGMPKERFSAEFPKEGPSILRIQQVVRGDSAAYFCASSQRDLISYEQYFGPGTRLTVT.

V gene TRBV5-1 combines with J gene TRBJ2-7; 8 bases fit TRBD2. V shed 1 base and J 2 bases; nucleotides not matched to a gene: 2. From germline, CDR1 is SGHRS and CDR2 YFSETQ. The CDR3 extends over 14 amino acids. CDR3 region: CASSLFSGTYEQYF. Here the CDR3 DNA reads TGCGCCAGCAGCTTGTTTAGCGGGACCTACGAGCAGTACTTC.

This sequence joins TRBV7-6 and TRBJ2-7, with D perhaps matching TRBD1 (6 bases). CDR1 is SGHVS, CDR2 FNYEAQ, per germline. Trimming pared 4 bases from V and 4 bases from J, leaving 11 bases between. The CDR3 covers 13 residues. CDR3 DNA: TGTGCCAGCAGCTCCGGGACACCATACGAGCAGTACTTC. Encoded protein: CASSSGTPYEQYF.

The chain joins TRBV4-3 to TRBJ2-1; D gene uncertain. This CDR3 is built from 13 residues. Germline assignment: CDR1 LGHNA and CDR2 YSLEER. Trimming removed 3 bases from V and 4 bases from J, with 7 bases in between. In DNA, the CDR3 is TGCGCCAGCAGCCATCGGTTTTACAATGAGCAGTTCTTC. This sequence encodes CASSHRFYNEQFF.